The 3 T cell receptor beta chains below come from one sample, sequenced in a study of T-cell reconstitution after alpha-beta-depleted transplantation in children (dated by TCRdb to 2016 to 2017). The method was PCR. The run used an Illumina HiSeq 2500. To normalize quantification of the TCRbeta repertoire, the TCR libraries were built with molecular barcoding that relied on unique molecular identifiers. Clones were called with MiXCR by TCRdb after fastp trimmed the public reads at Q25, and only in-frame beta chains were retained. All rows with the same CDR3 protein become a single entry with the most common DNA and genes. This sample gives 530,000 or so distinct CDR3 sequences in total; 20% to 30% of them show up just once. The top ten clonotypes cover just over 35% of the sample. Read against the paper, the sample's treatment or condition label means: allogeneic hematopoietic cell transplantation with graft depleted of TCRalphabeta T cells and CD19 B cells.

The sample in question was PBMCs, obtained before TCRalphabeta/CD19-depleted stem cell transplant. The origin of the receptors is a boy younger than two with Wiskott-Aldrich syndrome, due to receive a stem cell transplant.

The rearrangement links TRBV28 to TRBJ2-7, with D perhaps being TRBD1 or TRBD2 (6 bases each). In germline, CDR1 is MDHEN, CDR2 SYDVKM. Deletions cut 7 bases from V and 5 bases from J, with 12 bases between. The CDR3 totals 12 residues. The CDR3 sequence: CASNEGGDEQYF. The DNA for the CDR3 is TGTGCCAGCAACGAGGGGGGCGACGAGCAGTACTTC.

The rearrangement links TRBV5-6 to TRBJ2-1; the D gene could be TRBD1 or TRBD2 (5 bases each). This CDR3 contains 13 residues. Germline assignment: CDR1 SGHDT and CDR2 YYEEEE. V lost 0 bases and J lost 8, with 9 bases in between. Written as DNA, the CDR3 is TGTGCCAGCAGCTTGGCGATGGGGGATGAGCAGTTCTTC. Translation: CASSLAMGDEQFF.

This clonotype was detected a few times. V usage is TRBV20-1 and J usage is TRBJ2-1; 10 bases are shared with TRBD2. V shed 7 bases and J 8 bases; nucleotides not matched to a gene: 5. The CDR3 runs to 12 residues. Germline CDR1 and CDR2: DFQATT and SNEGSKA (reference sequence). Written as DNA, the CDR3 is TGCAGTGAAAGGACTAGCGGAGATGAGCAGTTCTTC. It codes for CSERTSGDEQFF.